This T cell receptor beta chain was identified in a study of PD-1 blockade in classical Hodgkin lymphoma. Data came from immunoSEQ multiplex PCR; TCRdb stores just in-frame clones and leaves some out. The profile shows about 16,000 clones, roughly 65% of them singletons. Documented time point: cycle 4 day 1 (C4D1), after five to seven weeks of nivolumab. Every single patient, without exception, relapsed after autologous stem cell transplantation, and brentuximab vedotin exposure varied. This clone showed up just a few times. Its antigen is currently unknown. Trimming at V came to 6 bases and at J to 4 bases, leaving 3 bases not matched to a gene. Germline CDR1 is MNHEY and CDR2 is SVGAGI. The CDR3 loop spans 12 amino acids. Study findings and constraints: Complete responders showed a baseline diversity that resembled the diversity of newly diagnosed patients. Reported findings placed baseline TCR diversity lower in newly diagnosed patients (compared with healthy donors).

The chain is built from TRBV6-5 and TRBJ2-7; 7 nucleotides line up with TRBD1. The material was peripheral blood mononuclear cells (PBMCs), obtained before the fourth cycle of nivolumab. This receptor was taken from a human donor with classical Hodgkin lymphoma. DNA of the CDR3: TGTGCCAGCAGCGAGACAGGGTACGAGCAGTACTTC. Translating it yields CASSETGYEQYF.